The next 31 T cell receptor beta chains were all read from a single sample in a study of blood T cell repertoires in COVID-19. TCRdb keeps only in-frame clones here, not all; method: immunoSEQ multiplex PCR. This table holds about 120,000 clones, roughly 90% found once. The sequenced sample consisted of peripheral blood. The source of these receptors is a man aged 50-60 years with acute or convalescent COVID-19.

This rearrangement joins TRBV18 to TRBJ2-2; weak D call: TRBD2 (5 bases). V lost 0 bases and J lost 0, with 11 bases in between. The CDR3 length is 17 residues. The germline gives CDR1 KGHSH, CDR2 LQKENI. CDR3 DNA: TGTGCCAGCTCACCACCGGGAACACTAGCGAACACCGGGGAGCTGTTTTTT. Translating gives CASSPPGTLANTGELFF.

The chain is built from TRBV5-5 and TRBJ1-2, with no clear D. The CDR3 covers 15 residues. CDR1 and CDR2 from the germline V gene are SGHKS and YYEKEE (reference sequence). V was trimmed by 4 bases and J by 4 bases, leaving 17 bases between them. CDR3 coding DNA: TGTGCCAGCAGCCCGTCCCCTTACGGTGCCTATGGCTACACCTTC. Protein product: CASSPSPYGAYGYTF.

The J gene is TRBJ1-5, the V gene TRBV7-2; D is uncertain. Trimming took 5 bases from V and 0 from J, leaving 11 bases between them. In germline, CDR1 is SGHTA, CDR2 FQGNSA. The CDR3 covers 15 residues. The CDR3 sequence is CASSERTYSNQPQHF. The CDR3 DNA follows: TGTGCCAGCAGCGAGCGGACGTATAGCAATCAGCCCCAGCATTTT.

V is TRBV29-1 and J is TRBJ1-4, with 9 bases fitting TRBD1. Germline loops: CDR1 SQVTM, CDR2 ANQGSEA. Germline trimming cut 4 bases from V and 8 bases from J; bases unmatched to any gene: 8. The CDR3 length is 14 residues. CDR3: CSVGRTGVNEKLFF. CDR3 DNA: TGCAGCGTTGGAAGGACAGGGGTAAACGAAAAACTGTTTTTT.

The chain combines TRBV29-1 with TRBJ1-5; TRBD1 matches 7 bases. Unmatched junction bases numbered 8, after V lost 7 bases and J lost 5 bases. The CDR3 contains 13 residues. Germline-derived CDR1 and CDR2 are SQVTM and ANQGSEA. Here the CDR3 reads CSALTGSDQPQHF. CDR3 coding DNA: TGCAGCGCCTTGACAGGGTCGGATCAGCCCCAGCATTTT.

This chain links TRBV11-2 with TRBJ2-3, with a tentative D call TRBD2 (6 bases). Germline-derived CDR1 and CDR2 are SGHAT and FQNNGV. This CDR3 spans 13 amino acids. V was pared by 1 base and J by 6 bases, with 8 bases between. In DNA, the CDR3 is TGTGCCAGCAGCTTAGCGGGAGTCGATACGCAGTATTTT. This codes for CASSLAGVDTQYF.

This chain links TRBV18 with TRBJ2-7; 7 bases map to TRBD2. J was trimmed by 0 bases and V by 1 base; bases with no gene match: 0. The CDR3 is 14 residues long. From germline, CDR1 is KGHSH and CDR2 LQKENI. CDR3 sequence reads: CASSPREGSYEQYF. For the CDR3, the DNA is TGTGCCAGCTCACCACGGGAGGGCTCCTACGAGCAGTACTTC.

This rearrangement joins TRBV24-1 to TRBJ2-1; TRBD2 matches at 11 bases. In germline, CDR1 is KGHDR, CDR2 SFDVKD. V was clipped by 8 bases and J by 5 bases; unmatched bases: 7. The CDR3 totals 15 residues. In DNA form, the CDR3 reads TGTGCCACCACCTCGACTAGCGGGGTCGACAATGAGCAGTTCTTC. This sequence encodes CATTSTSGVDNEQFF.

The V call is TRBV29-1, the J call TRBJ2-5; D is undetermined. Germline assignment: CDR1 SQVTM and CDR2 ANQGSEA. The CDR3 runs 14 residues. Deletions cut 2 bases from V and 5 bases from J, with 15 bases between. The DNA for the CDR3 is TGCAGCGTTGAATACCCCGTGTCGGGTGAGACCCAGTACTTC. The encoded protein is CSVEYPVSGETQYF.

The chain uses TRBV24-1 and TRBJ1-1; tentative D call: TRBD1 (6 bases). The CDR3 covers 14 residues. The ends were cut back, 3 bases at V and 5 bases at J, with 12 bases in the middle. Germline CDR1 KGHDR, CDR2 SFDVKD. CDR3 in amino acids: CATSDRGGGTEAFF. The CDR3 bases are TGTGCCACCAGTGATCGAGGGGGGGGGACTGAAGCTTTCTTT.

The chain carries TRBV24-1 and TRBJ2-1, with 8 bases lining up with TRBD1. Trimming at V came to 4 bases and at J to 6 bases, leaving 19 bases not matched to a gene. The CDR3 consists of 19 residues. CDR1 is KGHDR and CDR2 is SFDVKD in the germline V gene. The CDR3 here is CATSEGLVLRQGARNEQFF. CDR3 DNA sequence: TGTGCCACCAGTGAAGGTTTGGTTTTAAGGCAGGGGGCGCGCAATGAGCAGTTCTTC.

The chain uses TRBV4-1 and TRBJ1-1, with 7 positions matching TRBD1. V was clipped by 6 bases and J by 0 bases; unmatched bases: 10. Germline loops: CDR1 MGHRA, CDR2 YSYEKL. There are 16 residues in the CDR3. The CDR3 DNA follows: TGCGCCAGCAGTCCCTCGCTGGACAGGATGAACACTGAAGCTTTCTTT. Its translation is CASSPSLDRMNTEAFF.

This rearrangement joins TRBV5-1 to TRBJ2-2; the D gene is possibly TRBD1 (6 bases). The V and J ends lost 0 bases and 7 bases respectively, with 25 bases between them. This CDR3 spans 19 amino acids. Germline V lookup: CDR1 SGHRS, CDR2 YFSETQ. The CDR3 loop is CASSLGWGPLEAPIGELFF. Written as DNA, the CDR3 is TGCGCCAGCAGCTTGGGGTGGGGGCCACTAGAGGCCCCCATCGGGGAGCTGTTTTTT.

This clone came up once. This chain joins TRBV7-8 and TRBJ2-2; the match to TRBD2 covers 10 bases. Trimming removed 7 bases from V and 4 bases from J; junction bases left unmatched: 15. This CDR3 comprises 18 residues. Germline CDR1 SGHVS, CDR2 FQNEAQ. CDR3 residues: CASTLRALAGVSTGELFF. In nucleotides, the CDR3 is TGTGCCAGCACCCTTAGAGCCCTAGCGGGAGTATCCACCGGGGAGCTGTTTTTT.

The gene calls are TRBV7-9 and TRBJ2-3; weak D call: TRBD1 (6 bases). V was clipped by 5 bases and J by 1 base, with 16 bases between them. The CDR3 length is 16 residues. Germline loops: CDR1 SEHNR, CDR2 FQNEAQ (reference sequence). The DNA of the CDR3 is TGTGCCAGCAGCCAGACCCGTGCAGGGGGCACAGATACGCAGTATTTT. It translates to CASSQTRAGGTDTQYF.

The genes are TRBV7-2 and TRBJ2-1; D possibly corresponds to TRBD1 (5 bases). The CDR3 is made up of 14 amino acids. Germline V gives CDR1 SGHTA, CDR2 FQGNSA. The V gene lost 0 bases and the J gene lost 5 bases, with 8 bases spanning the gap. The CDR3, as DNA: TGTGCCAGCAGCTTAGCTCAGGGTGACAATGAGCAGTTCTTC. Translation gives CASSLAQGDNEQFF.

The chain joins TRBV6-2 or TRBV6-3 to TRBJ2-3; 8 positions match TRBD1. The germline V gene has CDR1 MNHEY and CDR2 SVGEGT. J gave up 5 bases and V 2 bases, and 12 bases lay outside the gene matches. This CDR3 is built from 17 residues. The CDR3 DNA follows: TGTGCCAGCAGTTACCGGAGCAGGGGGCCATGGGGAGATACGCAGTATTTT. It codes for CASSYRSRGPWGDTQYF.

This clone was observed a single time. V gene TRBV25-1 combines with J gene TRBJ2-2; D possibly corresponds to TRBD2 (6 bases). The CDR3 spans 14 residues. The germline V and J ends were trimmed by 4 bases and 7 bases, with 13 bases remaining between them. Looked up from germline, CDR1 is MGHDK and CDR2 is SYGVNS. The CDR3 sequence is CASSVLGEVGELFF. CDR3 nucleotides: TGTGCCAGCAGTGTTCTCGGGGAGGTCGGGGAGCTGTTTTTT.

This rearrangement joins TRBV6-6 to TRBJ2-3; D is possibly TRBD2 (5 bases). The CDR3 has 15 residues. Trimming removed 0 bases at V and 6 bases at J, with 13 bases between. Germline CDR1 reads MNHNY; CDR2 reads SVGAGI (reference sequence). CDR3 sequence: CASSYSGEGWDTQYF. The CDR3 bases are TGTGCCAGCAGTTACTCGGGCGAGGGATGGGATACGCAGTATTTT.

The chain couples TRBV7-9 to TRBJ2-7; TRBD1 is a possible D gene (5 bases). Germline CDR1 SEHNR, CDR2 FQNEAQ (reference sequence). V dropped 6 bases and J dropped 0 bases, with 12 bases sitting between them. The CDR3 is 14 amino acids. CDR3 in DNA: TGTGCCAGCAGTCACACAGGTTCCTCCTACGAGCAGTACTTC. This encodes CASSHTGSSYEQYF.

The V and J genes are TRBV3-1 (or the pseudogene TRBV3-2) and TRBJ1-4; the match to TRBD1 covers 7 bases. The CDR3 loop spans 14 amino acids. Germline loops: CDR1 LGHDT, CDR2 YNNKEL (reference sequence). Losses at the gene ends were 4 bases for V and 15 bases for J; bases not matched to a gene: 14. CDR3 sequence: CASSLGAWGQTVFF. CDR3 coding DNA: TGTGCCAGCAGCCTAGGGGCGTGGGGACAGACGGTGTTTTTT.

The chain combines TRBV18 with TRBJ1-2, with TRBD1 as a possible D gene (6 bases). The CDR3 sequence is 15 residues long. With 4 bases removed from V and 0 bases from J, the gap between germline ends came to 12 bases. Per germline, CDR1 KGHSH and CDR2 LQKENI. The CDR3 region has the DNA TGTGCCAGCTCACTGACGGACAGATCTAACTATGGCTACACCTTC. Protein: CASSLTDRSNYGYTF.

The V call is TRBV29-1, the J call TRBJ2-1; 10 bases fit TRBD2. The CDR3 totals 14 residues. J was trimmed by 6 bases and V by 6 bases; bases with no gene match: 8. Germline CDR1 SQVTM, CDR2 ANQGSEA. CDR3 nucleotide sequence: TGCAGCGTAGTCGGGACTAGCGATGGCAATGAGCAGTTCTTC. Protein: CSVVGTSDGNEQFF.

The chain is built from TRBV10-3 and TRBJ2-1, with D possibly being TRBD1 (6 bases). V was pared by 3 bases and J by 5 bases, with 8 bases between. CDR1 is ENHRY and CDR2 is SYGVKD in the germline V gene. The CDR3 extends over 13 amino acids. CDR3 bases: TGTGCCATCAGTGATTACAGGGACAATGAGCAGTTCTTC. Residues: CAISDYRDNEQFF.

The chain is built from TRBV7-7 and TRBJ2-1; D may be TRBD2 (6 bases). Trimming shortened V by 1 base and J by 6 bases, and 7 bases separated the two germline ends. The CDR3 has 13 amino acids. Germline V gene data show CDR1 as SSHAT and CDR2 as FNYEAQ (reference sequence). CDR3 in DNA: TGTGCCAGCAGCTTAGAACTAGCCAATGAGCAGTTCTTC. It yields the protein CASSLELANEQFF.

The chain joins TRBV6-4 to TRBJ2-3; tentatively, D is TRBD2 (6 bases). This CDR3 has 17 residues. Germline lookup yields CDR1 MRHNA and CDR2 SNTAGT. Deletions cut 2 bases from V and 2 bases from J, with 17 bases between. This chain's CDR3 is CASSDRPGTSNTDTQYF. The CDR3 coding sequence is TGTGCCAGCAGTGACCGCCCCGGGACTTCAAACACAGATACGCAGTATTTT.

This sequence joins TRBV13 and TRBJ1-2, with D maybe TRBD1 (6 bases). The germline CDR1 and CDR2 sequences are PRHDT and FYEKMQ (reference sequence). There are 14 residues in the CDR3. Trimming took off 5 bases at V and 3 bases at J, with 13 bases between the two ends. CDR3 DNA: TGTGCCAGCAGCGCCTGGACAGCGGACTATGGCTACACCTTC. It encodes CASSAWTADYGYTF.

To note about this clone: At one end, the junction sequence differs from germline, possibly due to a read error. V is TRBV18 and J is TRBJ1-2; 7 bases are shared with TRBD1. Germline V CDR1 and CDR2: KGHSH, LQKENI. This CDR3 region has 14 residues. In DNA, the CDR3 is TGTGCCAGCTCACCTTCAGGGGGAGACTACGGCTACACCTTC. It translates to CASSPSGGDYGYTF.

CDR3 residues: CATRGTGGRTEAFF. The CDR3 DNA is TGTGCCACCAGGGGGACAGGGGGTCGGACTGAAGCTTTCTTT. This chain joins TRBV24-1 and TRBJ1-1; TRBD1 matches 11 bases. The CDR3 contains 14 residues. The germline gives CDR1 KGHDR, CDR2 SFDVKD. V was pared by 7 bases and J by 5 bases, with 5 bases of the junction left unmatched.

The chain links TRBV7-9 to TRBJ1-1; 7 bases are a match to TRBD1. The germline CDR1 and CDR2 sequences are SEHNR and FQNEAQ (reference sequence). The CDR3 is made up of 14 amino acids. V lost 5 bases to trimming and J lost 0 bases; unmatched junction nucleotides: 3. The DNA for the CDR3 is TGTGCCAGCAGCGGGGGACAGCTGAACACTGAAGCTTTCTTT. Translating it yields CASSGGQLNTEAFF.

This clone was detected only a few times. The V gene is TRBV7-2, the J gene TRBJ2-1; 12 bases align to TRBD2. The germline gives CDR1 SGHTA, CDR2 FQGNSA. Germline trimming cut 2 bases from V and 5 bases from J; bases unmatched to any gene: 10. The CDR3 has 18 amino acids. CDR3 DNA sequence: TGTGCCAGCAGCTTACGATGGCTCCTAGCGGGAGGGGACAATGAGCAGTTCTTC. It codes for CASSLRWLLAGGDNEQFF.